This passage covers 7 T cell receptor beta chains from one sample sequenced in a study of early T cells in non-severe SARS-CoV-2 infection. TCRdb reprocessed the 5' RACE reads via MiXCR and lists one record per CDR3 protein. The sample lists 40,000 to 45,000 distinct CDR3 sequences; 10% to 15% were seen once. The sequenced sample consisted of whole blood. The receptor set was obtained from an adult who was a healthcare worker with PCR-confirmed SARS-CoV-2 infection or an uninfected control (not recorded which).

This clonotype has at least ten counts. The chain is built from TRBV7-2 and TRBJ2-2; 7 nucleotides agree with TRBD1. Trimming removed 5 bases from V and 4 bases from J; junction bases left unmatched: 10. Germline CDR1 and CDR2: SGHTA and FQGNSA. The CDR3 sequence is 16 residues long. The CDR3 DNA reads as TGTGCCAGCAGCCTCTCTTGGGCAGGGGGCACCGGGGAGCTGTTTTTT. Amino acids: CASSLSWAGGTGELFF.

This clonotype showed up just a few times. This chain joins TRBV6-5 and TRBJ2-7; no reliable D call. The CDR3 loop spans 15 amino acids. In germline, CDR1 is MNHEY, CDR2 SVGAGI. V lost 0 bases and J 3 bases, leaving 12 bases between the germline ends. The CDR3 DNA reads as TGTGCCAGCAGTTACTCGAACGGCGGAAACTACGAGCAGTACTTC. It is translated as CASSYSNGGNYEQYF.

This clonotype came up a few times. The chain combines TRBV29-1 with TRBJ2-1; 12 nucleotides line up with TRBD2. Germline values: CDR1 SQVTM, CDR2 ANQGSEA. V shed 3 bases, J shed 5 bases, and the junction held 5 bases outside the gene matches. The CDR3 is 15 residues long. CDR3 bases: TGCAGCGTTGACCTAGCGGGAGGGTTCCACAATGAGCAGTTCTTC. Translated, it gives CSVDLAGGFHNEQFF.

This clonotype has more than one count but fewer than ten. The chain carries TRBV6-2 or TRBV6-3 and TRBJ2-1, with TRBD2 identical over 10 bases. Looked up from germline, CDR1 is MNHEY and CDR2 is SVGEGT. J lost 4 bases, V lost 7 bases, and 4 bases had no gene match. The CDR3 is 14 residues long. The CDR3 is CASIFSGGYNEQFF. Written as DNA, the CDR3 is TGTGCCAGCATCTTTAGCGGGGGGTACAATGAGCAGTTCTTC.

The chain combines TRBV25-1 with TRBJ2-3; 9 bases fit TRBD2. The CDR3 runs 15 residues. V lost 6 bases to trimming and J lost 4 bases; unmatched junction nucleotides: 8. Germline CDR1 reads MGHDK; CDR2 reads SYGVNS. The DNA for the CDR3 is TGTGCCAGCAGGCTTAGCGGGGGAAGCGCAGATACGCAGTATTTT. Amino acids: CASRLSGGSADTQYF.

This clonotype was observed many times. The V and J genes are TRBV28 and TRBJ2-7; a weak D match, TRBD2 (5 bases). The CDR3 is 17 residues long. Germline lookup yields CDR1 MDHEN and CDR2 SYDVKM. Trimming shortened V by 8 bases and J by 0 bases, and 23 bases separated the two germline ends. The CDR3 spells CASLSTRGALSSYEQYF. CDR3 DNA: TGTGCCAGCCTATCTACCCGGGGTGCGCTGAGCTCCTACGAGCAGTACTTC.

This clonotype has a count of ten or more. One end of the junction varies from germline; a read error may be responsible. The chain couples TRBV11-2 to TRBJ1-1; TRBD1 is a possible D gene (5 bases). The CDR3 loop spans 13 amino acids. CDR1 SGHAT and CDR2 FQNNGV come from the germline V gene. This chain's CDR3 is CASSLDGGTEAFF. In DNA, the CDR3 is TGTGCCAGCAGCCTAGATGGGGGCACTGAAGCTTTCTTT.